This T cell receptor beta chain was profiled in a study of a mutant IDH1 vaccine in newly diagnosed glioma. On the study more broadly: Each patient was administered eight vaccinations, scheduled in weeks 1, 3, 5, 7, 11, 15, 19 and 23. In some groups vaccination began 4-6 weeks post-radiotherapy; others received it with temozolomide.

Generated by immunoSEQ multiplex PCR, the TCRdb table keeps only in-frame clones and is missing some. The repertoire includes 100,000 to 120,000 clones, roughly 90% of them detected once, and roughly 0.57% sits in the top ten. Time point reported: week 11, during vaccination. The content of each vaccine dose was 300 ug of mutant IDH1 20-mer peptide, and topical imiquimod accompanied it. This CDR3 has 14 residues. With 3 bases clipped from V and 2 bases from J, the junction kept 2 bases outside the gene matches. Germline CDR1 and CDR2: SGHAT and FQNNGV. About this clone: The antigen is not known.

The V and J genes are TRBV11-2 and TRBJ2-7; 9 bases match TRBD2. The source of this sequence is a woman between 45 and 65 years old with glioma. Here the sequenced sample was PBMCs, taken from a glioma patient whose treatment included an IDH1 peptide vaccine. In DNA, the CDR3 is TGTGCCAGCAGCTTGACTAGCGGAGCCTACGAGCAGTACTTC. Protein: CASSLTSGAYEQYF.